This T cell receptor beta chain was sequenced during a study of cytomegalovirus exposure and HLA in healthy donors. Amplification used 60 Vbeta primers and 13 Jbeta primers. The data were produced by immunoSEQ multiplex PCR, yet TCRdb's version contains in-frame clones alone and is incomplete. This sample has about 150,000 clones, with roughly 80% found just once. The CDR3 loop spans 17 amino acids. Germline values: CDR1 SGHAT, CDR2 FQNNGV. V was pared by 5 bases and J by 3 bases, with 22 bases between. In its sample, this clone was seen a few times. The TCR sequence derives from a male donor in good health and CMV-seronegative. The sequencing sample was made of PBMCs. The chain has TRBV11-2 and TRBJ1-1, with D maybe TRBD1 (6 bases). The CDR3 sequence: CASSRAAGAERDTEAFF. DNA of the CDR3: TGTGCCAGCAGCCGCGCGGCGGGGGCGGAACGGGACACTGAAGCTTTCTTT.